The sequence of this T cell receptor beta chain was determined in a study of T-cell reconstitution after alpha-beta-depleted transplantation in children. Study-wide findings and caveats: It was reported that alpha-beta T cells came from several hundred expanded graft clones (about two months after transplant). Among T cells one year after transplant, newly produced cells accounted for most counts and diversity. Where some patients showed high TCRbeta diversity at day 60, it came from recipient T cells and thymic progenitors that had survived.

Unique molecular identifiers were used to barcode this TCRbeta library. A single record per CDR3 protein comes from TCRdb applying MiXCR to the PCR reads. Of approximately 800,000 distinct CDR3 sequences listed, 15% to 20% are singletons. V lost 3 bases to trimming and J lost 4 bases, with 6 bases between them. The CDR3 runs to 12 residues. This clonotype occurred a few times. What it binds is unknown. The sequencing here drew on PBMCs, mostly from graft donor cells, taken 360 days after TCRalphabeta/CD19-depleted stem cell transplant. The chain joins TRBV12-3 or TRBV12-4 to TRBJ2-5; D is undetermined. The receptor comes from a male patient between 10 and 17 years old who had a stem cell transplant for acute lymphoblastic leukemia, so the T cells may come from the graft donor. This CDR3 reads CASSFHRETQYF. In DNA form, the CDR3 reads TGTGCCAGCAGTTTCCACCGAGAGACCCAGTACTTC.